Following are 11 T cell receptor beta chains from one sample sequenced in a study of T and B cells in COVID-19 patients. TRB rearrangements were amplified by multiplex PCR with BIOMED2 TRB-A/B primers. TCRdb reanalysed the multiplex PCR reads using MiXCR and keeps one entry per CDR3 protein. The sample includes 8,000 to 10,000 distinct CDR3 sequences, around 30% of them seen just once. Each TRB amplification used about 250-550 ng of genomic DNA from blood. Sequenced material: blood. These receptors came from a human donor who had recovered from COVID-19.

V usage is TRBV10-3 and J usage is TRBJ1-5, with TRBD1 matching 8 bases. The length of the CDR3 is 18 residues. CDR1 ENHRY and CDR2 SYGVKD come from the germline V gene. The V gene end was trimmed by 0 bases and the J gene end by 3 bases; junction bases not matched to a gene: 10. This CDR3 is CAISESRTDRVTNQPQHF. DNA for the CDR3: TGTGCCATCAGTGAGTCCAGAACGGACAGGGTCACCAATCAGCCCCAGCATTTT.

The rearrangement uses TRBV10-3 and TRBJ2-7; D possibly uses TRBD1 or TRBD2 (5 bases each). Germline V gives CDR1 ENHRY, CDR2 SYGVKD. This CDR3 contains 14 residues. V dropped 8 bases and J dropped 2 bases, with 16 bases sitting between them. In nucleotides, the CDR3 is TGTGCCATCGGGGGTAGAGACGATCCCTACGAGCAGTACTTC. It codes for CAIGGRDDPYEQYF.

V usage is TRBV7-9 and J usage is TRBJ1-5, with 7 bases matching TRBD1. CDR1 and CDR2 (germline): SEHNR, FQNEAQ (reference sequence). The CDR3 contains 14 residues. The V segment lost 5 bases and the J segment 4 bases; nucleotides outside the gene matches: 5. CDR3 coding DNA: TGTGCCAGCAGCGCGGACAGGCCGAATCAGCCCCAGCATTTT. Residues: CASSADRPNQPQHF.

This clonotype was counted a few times. CDR3 sequence: CASSRQTSSEETQYF. The CDR3 coding sequence is TGTGCCAGCAGCCGCCAGACTAGCAGTGAAGAGACCCAGTACTTC. This chain joins TRBV4-2 and TRBJ2-5, with 7 bases lining up with TRBD2. The CDR3 length is 15 residues. V was clipped by 4 bases and J by 3 bases; unmatched bases: 8. Germline V gene lookup returns CDR1 LGHNA and CDR2 YNFKEQ.

To note about this clonotype: One base away lies a much larger clone, so this may be a sequencing read error. The CDR3 sequence is CASTSHSWNTGELFF. In nucleotides, the CDR3 is TGTGCCAGCACTTCTCATAGCTGGAACACCGGGGAGCTGTTTTTT. The chain combines TRBV6-2 or TRBV6-3 with TRBJ2-2; D not resolved. Germline loops: CDR1 MNHEY, CDR2 SVGEGT. V gave up 7 bases and J gave up 1 base, with 13 bases separating them. CDR3 length: 15 amino acids.

This clonotype was observed many times. J is TRBJ2-1 and V is TRBV6-5; D may be TRBD2 (7 bases). The length of the CDR3 is 16 residues. The V gene's germline CDR1 is MNHEY and CDR2 SVGAGI. Trimming stripped 6 bases from V and 3 bases from J, with 18 bases between. The CDR3 region is CASRRGGGNVYNEQFF. The CDR3 nucleotides are TGTGCCAGCAGGAGGGGAGGGGGGAATGTCTACAATGAGCAGTTCTTC.

The chain carries TRBV20-1 and TRBJ1-6; D is ambiguous. V lost 2 bases, J lost 13 bases, and 21 bases lay in between. The germline CDR1 and CDR2 sequences are DFQATT and SNEGSKA (reference sequence). The CDR3 extends over 15 amino acids. The CDR3 DNA is TGCAGTGCTAGAAGTTCGGGCTTGAAGTCCGTCCCCCTCCACTTT. It yields the protein CSARSSGLKSVPLHF.

V usage is TRBV20-1 and J usage is TRBJ1-2; TRBD1 aligns across 9 bases. The V segment lost 5 bases and the J segment 5 bases; nucleotides outside the gene matches: 6. Germline V gives CDR1 DFQATT, CDR2 SNEGSKA (reference sequence). The CDR3 extends over 13 amino acids. CDR3 loop: CSAVDRGTYGYTF. The CDR3 DNA reads TGCAGTGCTGTGGACAGGGGCACTTATGGCTACACCTTC.

This clonotype has at least ten counts. The rearrangement links TRBV18 to TRBJ2-3; 10 bases map to TRBD2. Trimming at V came to 6 bases and at J to 8 bases, leaving 14 bases not matched to a gene. Germline lookup yields CDR1 KGHSH and CDR2 LQKENI. CDR3 length: 16 amino acids. CDR3 in amino acids: CASSPTGTSDGRTQYF. DNA of the CDR3: TGTGCCAGCTCGCCGACCGGGACTAGCGACGGGCGTACGCAGTATTTT.

The V and J genes are TRBV30 and TRBJ1-5; D unresolved. The CDR3 contains 17 residues. V lost 4 bases and J 0 bases, leaving 19 bases between the germline ends. The germline V gene encodes CDR1 GTSNPN and CDR2 SVGIG (reference sequence). The DNA of the CDR3 is TGTGCCTGGATCCAGAAGGGCGATTTCAATAGCAATCAGCCCCAGCATTTT. As protein: CAWIQKGDFNSNQPQHF.

The V gene is TRBV7-9, the J gene TRBJ1-4; a weak D match, TRBD1 (6 bases). The CDR3 runs 19 residues. Germline loops: CDR1 SEHNR, CDR2 FQNEAQ (reference sequence). V dropped 3 bases and J dropped 8 bases, with 28 bases sitting between them. CDR3 nucleotides: TGTGCCAGCAGCTTGGGTAGCCCCGGGTCGAACAGGGCAAGGGAAAAACTGTTTTTT. Translated, it gives CASSLGSPGSNRAREKLFF.